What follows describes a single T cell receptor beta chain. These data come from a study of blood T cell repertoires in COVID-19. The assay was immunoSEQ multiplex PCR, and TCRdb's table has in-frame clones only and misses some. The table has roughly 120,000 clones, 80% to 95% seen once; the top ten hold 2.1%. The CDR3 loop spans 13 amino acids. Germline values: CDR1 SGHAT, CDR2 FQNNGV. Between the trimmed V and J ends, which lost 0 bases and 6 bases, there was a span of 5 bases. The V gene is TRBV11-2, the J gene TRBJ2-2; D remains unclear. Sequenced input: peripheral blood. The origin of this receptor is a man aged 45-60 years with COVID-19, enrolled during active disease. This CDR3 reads CASSLEFAGELFF. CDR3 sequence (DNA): TGTGCCAGCAGCTTAGAATTCGCCGGGGAGCTGTTTTTT.